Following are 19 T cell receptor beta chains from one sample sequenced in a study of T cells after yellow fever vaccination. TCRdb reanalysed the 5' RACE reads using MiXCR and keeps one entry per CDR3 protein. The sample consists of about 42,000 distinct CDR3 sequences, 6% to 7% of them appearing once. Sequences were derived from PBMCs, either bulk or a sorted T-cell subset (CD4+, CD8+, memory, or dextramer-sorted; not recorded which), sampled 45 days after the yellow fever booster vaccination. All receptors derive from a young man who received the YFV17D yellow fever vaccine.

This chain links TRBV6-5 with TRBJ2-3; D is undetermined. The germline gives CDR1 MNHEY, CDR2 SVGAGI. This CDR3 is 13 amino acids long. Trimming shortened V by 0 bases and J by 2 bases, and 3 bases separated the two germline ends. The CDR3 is CASSYSSTDTQYF. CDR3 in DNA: TGTGCCAGCAGTTACTCCTCCACAGATACGCAGTATTTT.

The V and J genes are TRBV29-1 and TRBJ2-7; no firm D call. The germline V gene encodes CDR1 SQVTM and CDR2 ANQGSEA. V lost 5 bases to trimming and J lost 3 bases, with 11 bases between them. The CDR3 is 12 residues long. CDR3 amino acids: CSVSGSGYEQYF. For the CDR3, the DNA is TGCAGCGTTTCGGGCTCCGGCTACGAGCAGTACTTC.

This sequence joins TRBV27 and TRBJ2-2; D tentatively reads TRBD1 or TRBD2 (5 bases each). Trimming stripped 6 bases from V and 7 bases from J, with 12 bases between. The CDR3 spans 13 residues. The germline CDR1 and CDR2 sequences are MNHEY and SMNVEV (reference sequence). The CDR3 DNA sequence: TGTGCCAGCAGAAAAGGGACGGGCGGGGAGCTGTTTTTT. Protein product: CASRKGTGGELFF.

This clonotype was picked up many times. CDR3 sequence: CASSLAETQYF. DNA of the CDR3: TGTGCCAGCAGCTTGGCGGAGACCCAGTACTTC. The chain uses TRBV7-2 and TRBJ2-5; no clear D. The CDR3 contains 11 residues. V shed 3 bases and J shed 5 bases, with 4 bases lying between them. Germline CDR1 SGHTA, CDR2 FQGNSA.

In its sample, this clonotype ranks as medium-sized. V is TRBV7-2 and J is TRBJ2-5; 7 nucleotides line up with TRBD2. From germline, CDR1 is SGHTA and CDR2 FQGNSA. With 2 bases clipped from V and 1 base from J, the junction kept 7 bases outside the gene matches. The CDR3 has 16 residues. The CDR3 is CASSLLSTSAQETQYF. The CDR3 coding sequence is TGTGCCAGCAGCTTATTGAGTACTAGCGCCCAAGAGACCCAGTACTTC.

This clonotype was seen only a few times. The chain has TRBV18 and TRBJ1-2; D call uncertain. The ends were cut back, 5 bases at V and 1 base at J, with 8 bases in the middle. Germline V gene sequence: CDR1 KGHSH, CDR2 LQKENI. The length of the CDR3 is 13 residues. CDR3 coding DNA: TGTGCCAGCTCAGCGGACCGTAACTATGGCTACACCTTC. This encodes CASSADRNYGYTF.

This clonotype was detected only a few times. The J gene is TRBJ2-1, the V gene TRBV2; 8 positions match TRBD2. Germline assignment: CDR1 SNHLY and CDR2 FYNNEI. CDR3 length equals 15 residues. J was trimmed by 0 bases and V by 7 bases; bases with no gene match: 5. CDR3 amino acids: CASKGGTSSYNEQFF. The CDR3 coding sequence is TGTGCCAGCAAGGGAGGGACTAGCTCCTACAATGAGCAGTTCTTC.

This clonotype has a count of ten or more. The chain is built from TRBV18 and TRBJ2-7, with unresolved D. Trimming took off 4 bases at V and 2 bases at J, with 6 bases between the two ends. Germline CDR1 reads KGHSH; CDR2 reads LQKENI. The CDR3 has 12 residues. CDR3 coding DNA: TGTGCCAGCTCACACAGAACCTACGAGCAGTACTTC. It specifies CASSHRTYEQYF.

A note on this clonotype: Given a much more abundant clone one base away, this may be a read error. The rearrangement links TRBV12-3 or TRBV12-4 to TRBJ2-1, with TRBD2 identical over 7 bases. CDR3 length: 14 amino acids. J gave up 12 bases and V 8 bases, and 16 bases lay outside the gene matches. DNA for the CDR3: TGTGCCAGCGGTTCGTCTAGCGGCACCACGGTGCAGTTCTTC. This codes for CASGSSSGTTVQFF.

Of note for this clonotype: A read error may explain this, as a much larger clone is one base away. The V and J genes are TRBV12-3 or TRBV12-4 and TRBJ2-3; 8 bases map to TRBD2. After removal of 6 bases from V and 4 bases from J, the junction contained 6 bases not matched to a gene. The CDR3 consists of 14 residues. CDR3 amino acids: CASRLAEHADTQYF. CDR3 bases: TGTGCCAGCAGACTAGCGGAGCACGCAGATACGCAGTATTTT.

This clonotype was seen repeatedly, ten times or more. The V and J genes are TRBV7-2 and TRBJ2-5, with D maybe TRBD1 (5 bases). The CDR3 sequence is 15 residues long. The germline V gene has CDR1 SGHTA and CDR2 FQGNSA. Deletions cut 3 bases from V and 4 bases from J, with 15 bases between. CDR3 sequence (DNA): TGTGCCAGCAGCTTCTTACAGGCGTCAGTAGAGACCCAGTACTTC. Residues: CASSFLQASVETQYF.

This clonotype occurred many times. The DNA of the CDR3 is TGTGCCAGCAGTTTAAGGGTAAATACTGAGCAGTTCTTC. Translated: CASSLRVNTEQFF. This chain connects TRBV12-3 or TRBV12-4 to TRBJ2-1; D unresolved. The CDR3 is 13 amino acids. V was pared by 2 bases and J by 9 bases, with 11 bases between.

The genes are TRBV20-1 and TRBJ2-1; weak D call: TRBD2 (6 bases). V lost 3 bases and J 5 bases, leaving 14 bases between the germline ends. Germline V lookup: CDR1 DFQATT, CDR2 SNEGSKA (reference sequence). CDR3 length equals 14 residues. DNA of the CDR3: TGCAGTGCTAGGCGGGACTTAAATAACAATGAGCAGTTCTTC. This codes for CSARRDLNNNEQFF.

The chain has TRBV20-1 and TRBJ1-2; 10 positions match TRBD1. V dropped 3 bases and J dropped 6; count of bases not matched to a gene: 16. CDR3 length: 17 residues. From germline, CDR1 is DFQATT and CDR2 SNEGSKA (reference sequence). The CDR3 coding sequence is TGCAGTGCTAGCCTATCACCGGACAGGGGGTATTCCGATGGCTACACCTTC. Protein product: CSASLSPDRGYSDGYTF.

The CDR3, as DNA: TGTGCCAGCAGTTTATCTGCTAGCGGGAGATACGAGCAGTACTTC. Translation: CASSLSASGRYEQYF. The V call is TRBV27, the J call TRBJ2-7; 10 bases align to TRBD2. The CDR3 length is 15 residues. In germline, CDR1 is MNHEY, CDR2 SMNVEV (reference sequence). V shed 0 bases, J shed 4 bases, and the junction held 3 bases outside the gene matches.

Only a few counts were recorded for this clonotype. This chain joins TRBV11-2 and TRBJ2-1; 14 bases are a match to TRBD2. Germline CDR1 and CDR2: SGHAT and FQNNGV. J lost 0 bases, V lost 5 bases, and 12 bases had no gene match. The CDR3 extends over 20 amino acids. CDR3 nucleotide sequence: TGTGCCAGCAGCCCCCGCCTCGGGACTAGCGGGAGCAGCTCCTACAATGAGCAGTTCTTC. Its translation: CASSPRLGTSGSSSYNEQFF.

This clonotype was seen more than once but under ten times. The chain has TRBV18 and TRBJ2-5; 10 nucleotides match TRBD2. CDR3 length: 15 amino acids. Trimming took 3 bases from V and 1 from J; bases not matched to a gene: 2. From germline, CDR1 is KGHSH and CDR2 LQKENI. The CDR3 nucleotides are TGTGCCAGCTCACCTACTAGCGGGACCCAAGAGACCCAGTACTTC. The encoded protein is CASSPTSGTQETQYF.

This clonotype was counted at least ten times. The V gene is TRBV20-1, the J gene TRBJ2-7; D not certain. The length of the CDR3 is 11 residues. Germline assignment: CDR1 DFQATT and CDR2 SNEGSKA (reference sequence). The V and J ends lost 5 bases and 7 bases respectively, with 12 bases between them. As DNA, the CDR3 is TGCAGTGCTCCATCCTTCGGAGAGCAGTACTTC. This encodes CSAPSFGEQYF.

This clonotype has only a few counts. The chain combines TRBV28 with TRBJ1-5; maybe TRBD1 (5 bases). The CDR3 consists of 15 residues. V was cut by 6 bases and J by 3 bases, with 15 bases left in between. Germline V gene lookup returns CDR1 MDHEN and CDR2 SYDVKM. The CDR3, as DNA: TGTGCCAGCAGCCCGGGACCGAGCCCCAATCAGCCCCAGCATTTT. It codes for CASSPGPSPNQPQHF.